Below are 6 T cell receptor beta chains sequenced from a single sample in a study of breast tumors, draining lymph nodes, adjacent tissues. TCRdb reanalysed the multiplex PCR reads using MiXCR and keeps one entry per CDR3 protein. The repertoire holds 45,000 to 60,000 distinct CDR3 sequences, with 23% as singletons. The specimen was breast tumor tissue. Receptor source: a female donor with breast cancer. Some clones in this sample may be carry-over from other donors' samples.

The chain employs TRBV11-2 and TRBJ2-7; TRBD1 matches 8 bases. The V gene's germline CDR1 is SGHAT and CDR2 FQNNGV. The J segment lost 3 bases and the V segment lost 4 bases, leaving 8 bases of the junction unmatched. This CDR3 has 15 residues. CDR3: CASSYGTGEDYEQYF. CDR3 nucleotides: TGTGCCAGCAGCTACGGGACAGGAGAAGACTACGAGCAGTACTTC.

This clonotype was recorded at least ten times. The chain has TRBV4-2 and TRBJ2-3; 9 nucleotides line up with TRBD1. Looked up from germline, CDR1 is LGHNA and CDR2 is YNFKEQ. The ends lost 4 bases at V and 5 bases at J; junction bases unmatched: 10. CDR3 size: 16 residues. CDR3 in DNA: TGTGCCAGCAGCCTAAGAGGGGACAGGGTATTAGATACGCAGTATTTT. It yields the protein CASSLRGDRVLDTQYF.

This clonotype is termed medium-sized (0.01 to 0.1%). This rearrangement joins TRBV20-1 to TRBJ1-2; unclear D gene. CDR1 DFQATT and CDR2 SNEGSKA come from the germline V gene (reference sequence). The CDR3 covers 12 residues. The V end lost 3 bases, the J end lost 3 bases, and 8 bases lay between the germline ends. CDR3 nucleotides: TGCAGTGCTAGCCTTTCAGACTATGGCTACACCTTC. This sequence encodes CSASLSDYGYTF.

The chain combines TRBV5-5 with TRBJ1-1, with a possible D match to TRBD1 (6 bases). The CDR3 spans 14 residues. Looked up from germline, CDR1 is SGHKS and CDR2 is YYEKEE (reference sequence). V was trimmed by 0 bases and J by 4 bases, leaving 10 bases between them. CDR3 sequence (DNA): TGTGCCAGCAGCTTGGCCGGACAGTTCACTGAAGCTTTCTTT. Protein sequence: CASSLAGQFTEAFF.

On this clonotype: Given a much more abundant clone one base away, this may be a read error. The genes are TRBV20-1 and TRBJ2-1, with 14 bases lining up with TRBD2. The CDR3 spans 13 residues. Germline lookup yields CDR1 DFQATT and CDR2 SNEGSKA (reference sequence). CDR3 residues: CSAGGLAGVEQLF. In DNA form, the CDR3 reads TGCAGTGCCGGGGGACTAGCGGGAGTTGAGCAGCTCTTC.

This clonotype was counted a few times. In DNA, the CDR3 is TGTGCCAGCAGCGAAACTAGCGGATTAAACATTCAGTACTTC. It specifies CASSETSGLNIQYF. This chain uses TRBV7-2 with TRBJ2-4; 8 bases map to TRBD2. Trimming took 5 bases from V and 6 from J; bases not matched to a gene: 6. This CDR3 comprises 14 residues. Germline CDR1 SGHTA, CDR2 FQGNSA.